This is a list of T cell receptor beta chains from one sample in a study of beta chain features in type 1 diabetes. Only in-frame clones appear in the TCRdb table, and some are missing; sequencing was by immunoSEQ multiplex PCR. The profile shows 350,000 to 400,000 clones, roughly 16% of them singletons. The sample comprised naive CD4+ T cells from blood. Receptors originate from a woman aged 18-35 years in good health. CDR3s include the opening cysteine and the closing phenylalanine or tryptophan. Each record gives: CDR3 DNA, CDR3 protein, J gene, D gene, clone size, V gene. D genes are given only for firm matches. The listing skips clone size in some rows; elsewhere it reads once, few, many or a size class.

TGTGCCAGCAGCGTAGCTTCGGCGGGAGGGCTCCCCTACGAGCAGTACTTC CASSVASAGGLPYEQYF TRBJ2-7 TRBD2 - TRBV9
TGCGCCAGCAGCCAAGAACCGGTAGCGGGGCTCTACAATGAGCAGTTCTTC CASSQEPVAGLYNEQFF TRBJ2-1 TRBD2 - TRBV4-1
TGTGCCAGCAGTTACTCGAACAGGGGGCGAGGCGAGCAGTACTTC CASSYSNRGRGEQYF TRBJ2-7 TRBD1 - TRBV6-5
TGCGCCAGCAGGGATCAGGGGTCTAATGAAAAACTGTTTTTT CASRDQGSNEKLFF TRBJ1-4 - - TRBV5-1
TGTGCCAGCAGTTCACAGGGGGCAACCCAGCCCCAGCATTTT CASSSQGATQPQHF TRBJ1-5 TRBD1 few TRBV27
TGCGCCAGCAGTCACCGGAGGACTAGCGGGAGCTCCTACGAGCAGTACTTC CASSHRRTSGSSYEQYF TRBJ2-7 TRBD2 - TRBV23-1
TGTGCCTGGAGTGTACGGGGAACAGGGGATCAGCCCCAGCATTTT CAWSVRGTGDQPQHF TRBJ1-5 TRBD1 few TRBV30
TGCAGCGTGAACAGGGTTATGAACACTGAAGCTTTCTTT CSVNRVMNTEAFF TRBJ1-1 - few TRBV29-1
TGCGCCAGCAGCCAAGACCCAGGGGGCGCCCCGGGGGCCAACGTCCTGACTTTC CASSQDPGGAPGANVLTF TRBJ2-6 TRBD1 few TRBV4-1
TGTGCCACCAGTGGACAGGGAAGCTCCTACGAGCAGTACTTC CATSGQGSSYEQYF TRBJ2-7 TRBD1 - TRBV15
TGCAGCGTTGAAGCCAGACTAGCGGGAGGCCTTGAGCAGTTCTTC CSVEARLAGGLEQFF TRBJ2-1 TRBD2 - TRBV29-1
TGTGCCAGCAGTTACAACAGACGGAGGGCCGGGGAGCTGTTTTTT CASSYNRRRAGELFF TRBJ2-2 - - TRBV6-5
TGCAGCGTCGGACAGGGATACAATGAGCAGTTCTTC CSVGQGYNEQFF TRBJ2-1 TRBD1 - TRBV29-1
TGTGCCTGGAGTGGCTCGGGAGGGCGGCATGAGCAGTTCTTC CAWSGSGGRHEQFF TRBJ2-1 TRBD2 few TRBV30
TGTGCCAGCACAGGGATGCCCTATAGCAATCAGCCCCAGCATTTT CASTGMPYSNQPQHF TRBJ1-5 - - TRBV6-6
TGCGCCAGCAGCCTCCTGGGGACTAGGCAAGAGACCCAGTACTTC CASSLLGTRQETQYF TRBJ2-5 TRBD2 few TRBV5-1
TGTGCCAGCAGCTTCTCTATAGACTTCTCCTACGAGCAGTACTTC CASSFSIDFSYEQYF TRBJ2-7 - - TRBV7-9
TGTGCCAGCAGCAGAGACAGGAACACTGAAGCTTTCTTT CASSRDRNTEAFF TRBJ1-1 - - TRBV7-3
TGTGCCAGCAGTTTGAGGGTCCCGTACCAAGAGACCCAGTACTTC CASSLRVPYQETQYF TRBJ2-5 - - TRBV28
TGTGCCAGCGCAAAGGCCTCTAGCGGGATCCCCTACAATGAGCAGTTCTTC CASAKASSGIPYNEQFF TRBJ2-1 TRBD2 - TRBV5-4
TGTGCCAGCAGCCACGACAGAGATAGCAATCAGCCCCAGCATTTT CASSHDRDSNQPQHF TRBJ1-5 - few TRBV9
TGTGCCTGGAGTCCCCCAAATGGACAGGGTCGGTACGAGCAGTACTTC CAWSPPNGQGRYEQYF TRBJ2-7 TRBD1 - TRBV30
TGTGCCAGCTCACTTACCGGGACAGGGTACAACGAGCAGTACTTC CASSLTGTGYNEQYF TRBJ2-7 TRBD1 - TRBV18
TGTGCCGGGAGGGCGCGGACGGGGGGCGCGTCCGAAAAACTGTTTTTT CAGRARTGGASEKLFF TRBJ1-4 - few TRBV30
TGCGCCAGCAGCTCACGGACGGATCGGGGTGAGACCCAGTACTTC CASSSRTDRGETQYF TRBJ2-5 - - TRBV5-1
TGTGCCTGGAGTCGGACAGAGTTTAACACCGGGGAGCTGTTTTTT CAWSRTEFNTGELFF TRBJ2-2 - few TRBV30
TGTGCCAGCAGCCCGCGAGGACTAGCGGGAGTGAACGAGCAGTACTTC CASSPRGLAGVNEQYF TRBJ2-7 TRBD2 - TRBV7-2
TGCGCCAGCAGGCCGCAGACTAGCGGGAGCCACGAGCAGTACTTC CASRPQTSGSHEQYF TRBJ2-7 TRBD2 - TRBV5-1
TGCGCCAGCAGCCAAGAAGGACAGGGGACTGAAGCTTTCTTT CASSQEGQGTEAFF TRBJ1-1 TRBD1 few TRBV4-3
TGTGCCAGTGGTAGCGGGAGGCCCTACGAGCAGTACTTC CASGSGRPYEQYF TRBJ2-7 TRBD2 few TRBV25-1
TGTGCCAGCAGGGGGGACTGGGCCGCCTACGAGCAGTACTTC CASRGDWAAYEQYF TRBJ2-7 - - TRBV28
TGTGCCAGCAGCCCCGGGGCTAGCGGGAGCTACGAGCAGTACTTC CASSPGASGSYEQYF TRBJ2-7 TRBD2 - TRBV28
TGCGCCAGCAGCTTGGACGGACAGGGGAGAGGCGGGCAGTACTTC CASSLDGQGRGGQYF TRBJ2-7 TRBD1 few TRBV5-1
TGTGCCAGCAGCTTGGTCACTAGCGGGTTATACAATGAGCAGTTCTTC CASSLVTSGLYNEQFF TRBJ2-1 TRBD2 - TRBV5-4
TGTGCCAGCATCCGAGGACTAGGCCTCGATGAGCAGTTCTTC CASIRGLGLDEQFF TRBJ2-1 TRBD2 - TRBV27
TGTGCCAGCAGCCAGGTTGCAGCGGGAGCGTGGAGCTCCTACAATGAGCAGTTCTTC CASSQVAAGAWSSYNEQFF TRBJ2-1 TRBD2 few TRBV4-2
TGTGCCTGGAGGAGGCCACGGAGCTCTGGAAACACCATATATTTT CAWRRPRSSGNTIYF TRBJ1-3 - few TRBV30
TGTGCCAGCAGCGTGAGGACAGGGCCCTACGAGCAGTACTTC CASSVRTGPYEQYF TRBJ2-7 TRBD1 few TRBV9
TGTGCCAGCAGTGATCAGAACACCGGGGAGCTGTTTTTT CASSDQNTGELFF TRBJ2-2 - - TRBV25-1
TGTGCCAGCGCCGGACAGGCCCGCAATCAGCCCCAGCATTTT CASAGQARNQPQHF TRBJ1-5 TRBD1 - TRBV18
TGTGCCAGCAGCGTGGGGACAGGGGAAGGGTATGGCTACACCTTC CASSVGTGEGYGYTF TRBJ1-2 TRBD1 few TRBV9
TGTGCCAGCAGCGTTTGGCAGAACAATGAGCAGTTCTTC CASSVWQNNEQFF TRBJ2-1 - - TRBV9
TGTGCCAGCAGCCACCAGGGGTCGGACACTGAAGCTTTCTTT CASSHQGSDTEAFF TRBJ1-1 - few TRBV4-2
TGTGCCAGCAGTACCCTTATTGTGGGGGGAAGAGGTGGCTACACCTTC CASSTLIVGGRGGYTF TRBJ1-2 - - TRBV27
TGTGCCAGCAGCGTAGCCGGGGGGTCAGCGGGAGGGCCGCGACAGTTCTTC CASSVAGGSAGGPRQFF TRBJ2-1 TRBD2 few TRBV9
TGTGCCAGCTCACCGGGCAGGGCGAACACTGAAGCTTTCTTT CASSPGRANTEAFF TRBJ1-1 - few TRBV18
TGTGCCAGCAGTTTCGGGGGAGGCTATGGCTACACCTTC CASSFGGGYGYTF TRBJ1-2 - few TRBV28
TGTGCCTGGAGTCACTACCCGACCGGGACTAGATCTCAGGATGAGCAGTTCTTC CAWSHYPTGTRSQDEQFF TRBJ2-1 TRBD2 few TRBV30
TGTGCCAGCAGCTTAGCCGGGGGTCGGGACAATGAGCAGTTCTTC CASSLAGGRDNEQFF TRBJ2-1 - - TRBV11-1
TGTGCCTGGAGTCTGAGCGGGAGGTTGACCTACAATGAGCAGTTCTTC CAWSLSGRLTYNEQFF TRBJ2-1 TRBD2 - TRBV30
TGTGCCAGCAGTTACATGAGGGAGCAGTTCTTC CASSYMREQFF TRBJ2-1 - - TRBV6-6
TGTGCCAGCAGCTCGGGGACTAGCGGGAGGGGGGATACGCAGTATTTT CASSSGTSGRGDTQYF TRBJ2-3 TRBD2 - TRBV7-2
TGTGCCAGCAGCTTACGGCCGGGACAGCATATAACAGATACGCAGTATTTT CASSLRPGQHITDTQYF TRBJ2-3 TRBD1 few TRBV7-3
TGCGCCAGCAGCTGGGGACAGAGCTACTACGAGCAGTACTTC CASSWGQSYYEQYF TRBJ2-7 TRBD1 few TRBV5-1